This record covers a single T cell receptor beta chain. The sample is drawn from a study of blood T cell repertoires in COVID-19. V was shortened by 5 bases and J by 5 bases, with 7 bases between the two germline ends. Germline assignment: CDR1 MNHNY and CDR2 SVGAGI (reference sequence). The CDR3 consists of 12 residues. Per the study methods: Reference gene primers were amplified, and this amplification served to estimate nucleated cell counts. TCRdb keeps only in-frame clones here, not all; method: immunoSEQ multiplex PCR. The D gene and trimming were derived from the DNA, and the V and J assignments and clone size from that table. The table has around 130,000 clones, 70% to 90% seen once.

Sequenced: peripheral blood. The receptor comes from a human donor in a cohort sampled during active COVID-19. The V call is TRBV6-6, the J call TRBJ1-5, with D uncertain. CDR3 DNA: TGTGCCAGCAGTGACATAGATCAGCCCCAGCATTTT. Translating gives CASSDIDQPQHF.